The rows below give T cell receptor beta chains drawn from one sample of a study of blood T cell repertoires in COVID-19. Method: immunoSEQ multiplex PCR; TCRdb's copy keeps in-frame clones and lacks some. This sample has almost 70,000 clones, with nearly 90% found just once. Sequences were obtained from peripheral blood. These receptors were obtained from a woman between 50 and 59 years old with active COVID-19. The CDR3 runs from the conserved cysteine through the conserved F or W. Fields, in order: CDR3 length, clone size, J gene, V gene, D gene, CDR3 DNA, CDR3 protein. D genes are given only for firm matches. Not every row has a clone size; where given, it reads once, few, many or a size class.

>14|.|TRBJ2-2|TRBV2|TRBD1
TGTGCCAGCAGAGGGACAGGGATCGCCGGGGAGCTGTTTTTT
CASRGTGIAGELFF
>15|.|TRBJ2-4|TRBV2|.
TGTGCCAGCAGTGAGGAGGGGTTAGCCAAAAACATTCAGTACTTC
CASSEEGLAKNIQYF
>15|.|TRBJ1-1|TRBV4-2|.
TGTGCCAGCAGCCAATTACAGGGAGTTGGCACTGAAGCTTTCTTT
CASSQLQGVGTEAFF
>17|.|TRBJ2-6|TRBV4-2|.
TGTGCCAGCAGCCCAGGACAGTCCTCCTCTGGGGCCAACGTCCTGACTTTC
CASSPGQSSSGANVLTF
>14|once|TRBJ2-2|TRBV9|.
TGTGCCAGCAGCGTGGACAGGGAGGGCGGGGAGCTGTTTTTT
CASSVDREGGELFF
>11|.|TRBJ2-5|TRBV10-3|TRBD1
TGTGCCGTAGGGACAGAAGAGACCCAGTACTTC
CAVGTEETQYF
>13|.|TRBJ2-7|TRBV5-1|.
TGCGCCAGCAGCTTGCAGGGCTCCTACGAGCAGTACTTC
CASSLQGSYEQYF
>13|.|TRBJ1-3|TRBV30|.
TGTGCCTGGAGTGTGAAGCCTGGAAACACCATATATTTT
CAWSVKPGNTIYF
>13|.|TRBJ2-7|TRBV7-9|TRBD2
TGTGCCAGCAGCCTAAGCGGGAAGTACGAGCAGTACTTC
CASSLSGKYEQYF
>17|.|TRBJ2-1|TRBV16|TRBD2
TGTGCCAGCAGCCACCCCGGGACTAGCGGGAGGTCCCATGAGCAGTTCTTC
CASSHPGTSGRSHEQFF
>15|once|TRBJ1-2|TRBV19|TRBD1
TGTGCCAGTATGGCTCAGGGGGCTTGGGGCTATGGCTACACCTTC
CASMAQGAWGYGYTF
>15|.|TRBJ2-3|TRBV5-5|TRBD1
TGTGCCAGCAGTCACGTACAGGGGGCCACAGATACGCAGTATTTT
CASSHVQGATDTQYF
>11|.|TRBJ1-1|TRBV20-1|.
TGCAGTGCTAGAGATCCCAGGAGGGCTTTCTTT
CSARDPRRAFF
>13|.|TRBJ2-1|TRBV18|.
TGTGCCAGCTCACCGACTAGGGTCGGGGAGCAGTTCTTC
CASSPTRVGEQFF
>12|.|TRBJ1-5|TRBV25-1|.
TGTGCCAGCAGTGAGGGGGCGTCTTCCCAGCATTTT
CASSEGASSQHF
>16|once|TRBJ2-1|TRBV5-6|TRBD2
TGTGCCAGCAGAACGCGGGCGGGAGATCAGTTGGATGAGCAGTTCTTC
CASRTRAGDQLDEQFF
>15|once|TRBJ2-2|TRBV5-8|.
TGTGCCAGCAGCCCGACGGCCAGGGTCGCCGGGGAGCTGTTTTTT
CASSPTARVAGELFF
>14|.|TRBJ1-2|TRBV19|.
TGTGCCAGTAAAAACAGGGAGTTTGGCTATGGCTACACCTTC
CASKNREFGYGYTF
>12|.|TRBJ1-1|TRBV4-2|.
TGTGCCAGCAGCCAAGATAGCCCTGAAGCTTTCTTT
CASSQDSPEAFF
>13|.|TRBJ2-7|TRBV20-1|.
TGCAGTGCTAGTGGGGAGGCTCAAACCGAGCAGTACTTC
CSASGEAQTEQYF
>21|.|TRBJ2-7|TRBV21-1|.
TGTGCCACCAACCGTTGGATAGTGAGGGACAGGGGGACCCCTTTGGCTTACGAGCAGTACTTC
CATNRWIVRDRGTPLAYEQYF
>13|.|TRBJ2-7|TRBV28|.
TGTGCCAGCAGCCTAGGTCAAAACTACGAGCAGTACTTC
CASSLGQNYEQYF
>15|.|TRBJ2-1|TRBV4-1|TRBD2
TGCGCCAGCAGCCCGGGCTCTAGCGGGAGAGGTGAGCAGTTCTTC
CASSPGSSGRGEQFF
>15|once|TRBJ1-4|TRBV28|.
TGTGCCAGCAGTTCAGTTATTGCAACTAATGAAAAACTGTTTTTT
CASSSVIATNEKLFF
>14|.|TRBJ1-1|TRBV28|TRBD1
TGTGCCAGCAGTTTATACGACAGGGGCTCCACGGCTTTCTTT
CASSLYDRGSTAFF
>13|.|TRBJ2-7|TRBV27|.
TGTGCCAGCAGTTTATTCGCGGCCTACGAGCAGTACTTC
CASSLFAAYEQYF
>19|few|TRBJ1-2|TRBV5-4|TRBD1
TGTGCCAGCAGCTTGGCGCAGGGGGCTGCTCCCCATCCCCCCTATGGCTACACCTTC
CASSLAQGAAPHPPYGYTF
>14|.|TRBJ1-1|TRBV7-3|.
TGTGCCAGCAGCACAGGGTTAGCGAACACTGAAGCTTTCTTT
CASSTGLANTEAFF